This TCR beta chain was captured by sequencing in a study of OX40 agonist ivuxolimab in advanced cancers. On the study more broadly: Patients in dose escalation had liver, melanoma, kidney or head and neck cancers. General study points: At doses 0.1 to 3.0 mg/kg, CD4+ and CD8+ clones expanded.

TCRdb's copy holds only in-frame clones and misses some; the assay was immunoSEQ multiplex PCR. The repertoire has tens of thousands of clones, roughly 90% of them found once; the top ten carry approximately 5%. For this clone: What it recognizes is unknown.

The germline V gene encodes CDR1 SGHVS and CDR2 FNYEAQ. V lost 1 base and J lost 2, with 18 bases in between. The CDR3 sequence is 18 residues long. Patients with autoimmune history or systemic immunosuppression were excluded. Sequences were derived from CD4+ or CD8+ T cells sorted from blood, sampled in a trial of the OX40 agonist ivuxolimab. This chain joins TRBV7-6 and TRBJ1-5; D unresolved. This TCR derives from an adult with an advanced solid tumor such as melanoma, head and neck, liver or kidney cancer. The CDR3 loop reads CASSLGAGGMDGNQPQHF. As DNA, the CDR3 is TGTGCCAGCAGCTTAGGGGCAGGAGGAATGGATGGCAATCAGCCCCAGCATTTT. The full variable domain, with the rest looked up from reference TRBV7-6 and TRBJ1-5, is GAGVSQSPRYKVTKRGQDVALRCDPISGHVSLYWYRQALGQGPEFLTYFNYEAQQDKSGLPNDRFSAERPEGSISTLTIQRTEQRDSAMYRCASSLGAGGMDGNQPQHFGDGTRLSIL.